Listed here are 9 T cell receptor beta chains from one sample, sequenced in a study of blood T cell repertoires in COVID-19. This table comes from immunoSEQ multiplex PCR, and its TCRdb copy is limited to in-frame clones, with some not included. The data hold roughly 68,000 clones, with about nine tenths observed a single time. The sample consisted of peripheral blood. These receptors came from a man aged 50-60 years with COVID-19, enrolled during active disease.

The chain links TRBV5-1 to TRBJ2-1, with 12 bases aligning to TRBD1. The V segment lost 6 bases and the J segment 4 bases; nucleotides outside the gene matches: 8. The CDR3 spans 16 residues. Germline lookup yields CDR1 SGHRS and CDR2 YFSETQ. The CDR3: CASTRDRGPRYNEQFF. The DNA for the CDR3 is TGCGCCAGCACTAGGGACAGGGGGCCTCGTTACAATGAGCAGTTCTTC.

V and J are TRBV5-1 and TRBJ1-6; 9 nucleotides line up with TRBD1. Germline V CDR1 and CDR2: SGHRS, YFSETQ. J lost 7 bases, V lost 4 bases, and 3 bases had no gene match. This CDR3 region has 14 residues. The CDR3 spells CASSPDRGNSPLHF. The CDR3 DNA reads as TGCGCCAGCAGCCCGGACAGGGGCAATTCACCCCTCCACTTT. Variable domain in full (rest from reference TRBV5-1 and TRBJ1-6): KAGVTQTPRYLIKTRGQQVTLSCSPISGHRSVSWYQQTPGQGLQFLFEYFSETQRNKGNFPGRFSGRQFSNSRSEMNVSTLELGDSALYLCASSPDRGNSPLHFGNGTRLTVT.

This sequence joins TRBV7-2 and TRBJ2-3; D may be TRBD1 (6 bases). Germline V gene sequence: CDR1 SGHTA, CDR2 FQGNSA. The CDR3 extends over 14 amino acids. The CDR3 spells CATARQGSTDTQYF. The CDR3, as DNA: TGTGCTACTGCTAGGCAGGGGAGCACAGATACGCAGTATTTT.

This clone was observed once. This chain connects TRBV3-1 (or the pseudogene TRBV3-2) to TRBJ2-1, with D unresolved. Germline lookup yields CDR1 LGHDT and CDR2 YNNKEL (reference sequence). The V gene lost 2 bases and the J gene lost 8 bases, with 13 bases spanning the gap. There are 14 residues in the CDR3. The CDR3 DNA reads as TGTGCCAGCAGCCAAAGAGAGTCGCTGGATGAGCAGTTCTTC. This gives the protein CASSQRESLDEQFF.

This chain joins TRBV19 and TRBJ2-7, with D uncertain. Germline lookup yields CDR1 LNHDA and CDR2 SQIVND (reference sequence). This CDR3 has 15 residues. The V gene lost 7 bases and the J gene lost 2 bases, with 18 bases spanning the gap. CDR3 loop: CASNSATAAPYEQYF. In nucleotides, the CDR3 is TGTGCCAGTAACTCAGCGACCGCAGCGCCCTACGAGCAGTACTTC.

The rearrangement uses TRBV5-1 and TRBJ2-1; 9 bases fit TRBD2. This CDR3 region has 14 residues. In germline, CDR1 is SGHRS, CDR2 YFSETQ. J was trimmed by 7 bases and V by 4 bases; bases with no gene match: 6. The CDR3 region is CASSPTLAGNEQFF. The CDR3 nucleotides read TGCGCCAGCAGCCCCACGCTAGCGGGGAATGAGCAGTTCTTC.

This chain joins TRBV7-2 and TRBJ2-3; perhaps TRBD2 as D (5 bases). V was pared by 2 bases and J by 3 bases, with 18 bases between. The CDR3 is made up of 17 amino acids. Germline loops: CDR1 SGHTA, CDR2 FQGNSA. CDR3 DNA sequence: TGTGCCAGCAGCTTATCCCCGATAGCGAGCAGGACAGATACGCAGTATTTT. Translation gives CASSLSPIASRTDTQYF. The variable domain in full, with the rest retrieved from reference TRBV7-2 and TRBJ2-3, is GAGVSQSPSNKVTEKGKDVELRCDPISGHTALYWYRQSLGQGLEFLIYFQGNSAPDKSGLPSDRFSAERTGGSVSTLTIQRTQQEDSAVYLCASSLSPIASRTDTQYFGPGTRLTVL.

The chain recombines TRBV4-2 with TRBJ2-1; TRBD2 matches at 9 bases. The CDR3 loop spans 17 amino acids. The germline gives CDR1 LGHNA, CDR2 YNFKEQ. Unmatched junction bases numbered 13, after V lost 6 bases and J lost 4 bases. CDR3 protein: CASRANLAGTAYNEQFF. In DNA, the CDR3 is TGTGCCAGCAGGGCTAACCTAGCGGGAACTGCGTACAATGAGCAGTTCTTC.

The J gene is TRBJ1-2, the V gene TRBV28; 8 bases are shared with TRBD1. V lost 4 bases to trimming and J lost 2 bases; unmatched junction nucleotides: 3. Looked up from germline, CDR1 is MDHEN and CDR2 is SYDVKM. There are 14 residues in the CDR3. CDR3 sequence: CASSSYRGNYGYTF. In DNA form, the CDR3 reads TGTGCCAGCAGTTCTTACAGGGGGAACTATGGCTACACCTTC.